This section outlines one T cell receptor beta chain sequence together with its context. The antigen is undetermined. The data are from a study of cytomegalovirus exposure and HLA in healthy donors. PCR primers comprised 60 Vbeta and 13 Jbeta primers. Here immunoSEQ multiplex PCR was the method, and the copy in TCRdb shows in-frame clones only, minus some. Of about 99,000 clones in the sample, almost 80% were seen once. This CDR3 is built from 13 residues. Germline V gives CDR1 SGHVS, CDR2 FNYEAQ. With V trimmed by 6 bases and J by 7 bases, 4 bases remained unmatched. Study observations and caveats: Usually a TCR sequence was rare, but some public TCRs were found in many donors. Clonal expansion was found to be greater in HLA-associated TCR beta chains than in equally common others in a later analysis. The authors later linked a missense DCLRE1C variant to TCR beta V- and J-gene trimming.

The chain combines TRBV7-6 with TRBJ2-2; TRBD2 agrees at 8 bases. The sequence was obtained from a man aged 45 to 65 in good health and CMV-seropositive. Material for sequencing was PBMCs. The CDR3 sequence is CASSWSGSGELFF. The CDR3 DNA reads as TGTGCCAGCAGTTGGAGCGGGAGCGGGGAGCTGTTTTTT.